The source of this TCR beta chain is a study of T cell responses to AZD1222 COVID-19 vaccine. The CDR3 runs to 17 residues. V lost 2 bases to trimming and J lost 0 bases, with 12 bases between them. Germline-derived CDR1 and CDR2 are SGHKS and YYEKEE (reference sequence). To note about this clone: Its specificity is unknown.

The table came from immunoSEQ multiplex PCR; TCRdb's copy has only in-frame clones and leaves some out. The data hold some 95,000 clones, with nearly 90% observed a single time. Study outcomes and limitations: Donors skewed white British and female; clonal diversity was possibly underestimated. The peak T cell response came first, and repertoires were sampled only after it. Among AZD1222 vaccinees, only six were seropositive at baseline.

This specimen consisted of peripheral blood, obtained on day 0 of MenACWY control vaccination. V is TRBV5-5 and J is TRBJ1-6, with a possible D match to TRBD1 (5 bases). The sequence was obtained from an adult in good health. The CDR3 coding sequence is TGTGCCAGCAGCTTACCAGGGATGAGCTCCTATAATTCACCCCTCCACTTT. Protein product: CASSLPGMSSYNSPLHF.